This TCR beta chain was documented in a study of blood T cell repertoires in COVID-19 (dated by TCRdb to 2020 to 2021). About the full investigation: Collaborator samples came from the United States, Italy and Spain and covered acute and convalescent phases of COVID-19. The repertoires were released in a freely available public database intended as a resource for research on the immune response to SARS-CoV-2. Subjects who had been exposed to COVID-19, were actively infected with it, or had recovered from it provided the deeply sampled blood TCRbeta repertoires that made up the dataset. The material from the prospective study consisted of cDNA or gDNA derived from T cells, B-cell-depleted T cells, or PBMCs. Where available, HLA class I and class II types were obtained from metadata supplied by the sample provider rather than from assay-based typing. Nearly every sample came with metadata listing a de-identified subject ID, COVID-19 status, age in years and sex. Samples were obtained from the ongoing ImmuneRACE study (first 160 participants) and from some 1,200 subjects provided by 6 global collaborators. General study outcomes and caveats: The amount of clinical and demographic metadata varied by source and participant and was provided uncurated.

One collaborating source in Seattle enrolled patients while the patients were actively infected and followed the patients over time throughout the course of disease. Collaborating institutions collected whole blood in K2EDTA tubes following their own protocols. For TCRbeta analysis, collaborators shipped samples in one of three forms: frozen whole blood, isolated PBMCs, or DNA extracted from either of those sample types. The germline V gene provides CDR1 MRHNA and CDR2 SNTAGT. V trim: 6 bases; J trim: 1 base; unmatched bases: 4. CDR3 length: 14 amino acids, cysteine to phenylalanine. Only CDR3 DNA remains: 42 bases, in frame from the first base. This clone was recorded only once. Its antigen is not yet known. The input lacks base qualities; no much larger clone sits a single base away. TCRbeta CDR3 regions were amplified from genomic DNA using the immunoSEQ Assay, a bias-controlled multiplex PCR. Processing in the source paper ran as follows. The number of nucleated cells in each sample was estimated by amplification of reference gene primers within the assay. To quantify the absolute abundance of each unique TCRbeta CDR3 rearrangement, sequence reads were collapsed and filtered. For each sample, productive Simpson clonality was calculated as the square root of Simpson's diversity index over productive rearrangements. TCRdb re-hosts the immuneACCESS table, in-frame sequences only. Its copies lack some clones; in the studies checked, an unresolved V gene accounts for under half of them, and the cause for the rest is not known. The DNA gave D and trimming, while V, J and clone size come from that table. For this sample the table gives 200,000 to 250,000 clones, of which just under 90% were detected only once. The ten biggest clones cover less than 3% of the sample.

Recombination linked TRBV6-4 to TRBJ2-3; 7 nucleotides in the junction match TRBD2. The sequence came from a man aged 25-40 years with COVID-19, enrolled during active disease. Source material: peripheral blood. At the DNA level, the sequence is TGTGCCAGCAGAAGTACTAGCGGCACAGATACGCAGTATTTT. Protein translation: CASRSTSGTDTQYF.